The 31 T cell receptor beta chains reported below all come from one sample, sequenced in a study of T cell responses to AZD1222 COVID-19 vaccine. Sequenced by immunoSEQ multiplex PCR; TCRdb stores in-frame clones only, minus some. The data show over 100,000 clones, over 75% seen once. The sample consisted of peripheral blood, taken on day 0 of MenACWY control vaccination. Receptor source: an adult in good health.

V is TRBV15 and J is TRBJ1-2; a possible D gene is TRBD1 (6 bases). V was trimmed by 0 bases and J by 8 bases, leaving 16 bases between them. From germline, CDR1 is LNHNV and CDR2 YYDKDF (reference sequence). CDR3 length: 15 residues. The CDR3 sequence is CATSRERPGAGGYTF. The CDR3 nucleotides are TGTGCCACCAGCAGAGAACGGCCAGGGGCCGGGGGCTACACCTTC.

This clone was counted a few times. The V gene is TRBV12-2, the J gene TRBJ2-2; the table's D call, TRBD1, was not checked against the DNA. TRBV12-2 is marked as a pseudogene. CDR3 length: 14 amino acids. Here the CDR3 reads CASRSLQGAGELFF. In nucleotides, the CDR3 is TGTGCAAGTCGCTCTCTACAGGGGGCCGGGGAGCTGTTTTTT.

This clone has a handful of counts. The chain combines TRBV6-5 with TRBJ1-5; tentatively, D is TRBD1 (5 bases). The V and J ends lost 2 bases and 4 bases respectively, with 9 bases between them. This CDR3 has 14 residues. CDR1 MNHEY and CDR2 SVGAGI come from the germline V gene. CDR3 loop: CASSYLQGNQPQHF. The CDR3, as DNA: TGTGCCAGCAGTTACCTCCAGGGAAATCAGCCCCAGCATTTT.

The CDR3 sequence: CASSLVWTGELFF. The DNA for the CDR3 is TGTGCCAGCAGCTTAGTGTGGACCGGGGAGCTGTTTTTT. The chain links TRBV7-3 to TRBJ2-2; D is uncertain. Trimming pared 2 bases from V and 5 bases from J, leaving 6 bases between. This CDR3 region has 13 residues. Germline CDR1 and CDR2: SGHTA and FQGTGA.

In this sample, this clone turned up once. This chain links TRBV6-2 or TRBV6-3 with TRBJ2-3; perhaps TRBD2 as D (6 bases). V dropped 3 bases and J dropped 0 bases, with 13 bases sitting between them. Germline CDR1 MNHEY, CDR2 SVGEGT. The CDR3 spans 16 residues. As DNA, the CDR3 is TGTGCCAGCAGTTATGGTCCGGCGGGAAGCACAGATACGCAGTATTTT. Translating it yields CASSYGPAGSTDTQYF.

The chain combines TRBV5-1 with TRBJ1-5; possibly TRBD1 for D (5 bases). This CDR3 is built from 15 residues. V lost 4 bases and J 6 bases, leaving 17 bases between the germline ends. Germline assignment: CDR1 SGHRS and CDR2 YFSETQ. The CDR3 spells CASSPSGFSGQPQHF. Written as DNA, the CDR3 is TGCGCCAGCAGCCCATCAGGGTTTAGCGGTCAGCCCCAGCATTTT.

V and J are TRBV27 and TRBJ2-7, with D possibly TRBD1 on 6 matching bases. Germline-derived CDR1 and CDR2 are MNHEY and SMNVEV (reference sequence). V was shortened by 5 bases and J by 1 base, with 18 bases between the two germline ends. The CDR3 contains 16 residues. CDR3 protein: CASSRGGQLISYEQYF. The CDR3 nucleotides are TGTGCCAGCAGTCGTGGAGGACAGCTGATTTCCTACGAGCAGTACTTC.

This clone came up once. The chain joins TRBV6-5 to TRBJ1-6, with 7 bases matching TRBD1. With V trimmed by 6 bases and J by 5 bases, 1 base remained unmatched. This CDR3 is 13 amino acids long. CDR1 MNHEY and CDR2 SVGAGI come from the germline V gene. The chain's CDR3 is CASSGTDNSPLHF. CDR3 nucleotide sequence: TGTGCCAGCAGCGGGACAGATAATTCACCCCTCCACTTT.

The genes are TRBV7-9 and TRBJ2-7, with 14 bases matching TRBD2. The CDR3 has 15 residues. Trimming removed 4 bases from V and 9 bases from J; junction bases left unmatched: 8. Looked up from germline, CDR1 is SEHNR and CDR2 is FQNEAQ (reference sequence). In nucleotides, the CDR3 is TGTGCCAGCAGCTCAGGACTAGCGGGAGGTTTGGGGCAGTACTTC. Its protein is CASSSGLAGGLGQYF.

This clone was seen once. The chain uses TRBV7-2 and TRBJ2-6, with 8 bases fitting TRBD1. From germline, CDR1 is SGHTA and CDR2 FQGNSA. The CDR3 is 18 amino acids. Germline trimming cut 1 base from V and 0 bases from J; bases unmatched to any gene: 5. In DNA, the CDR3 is TGTGCCAGCAGCTTAGTAGGGACAGGTGCCTCTGGGGCCAACGTCCTGACTTTC. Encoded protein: CASSLVGTGASGANVLTF.

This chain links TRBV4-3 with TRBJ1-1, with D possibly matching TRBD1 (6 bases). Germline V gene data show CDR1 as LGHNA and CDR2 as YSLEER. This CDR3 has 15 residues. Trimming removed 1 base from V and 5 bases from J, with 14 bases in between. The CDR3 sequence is CASSQGLDRKTEAFF. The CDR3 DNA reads TGCGCCAGCAGCCAAGGGTTGGACAGAAAAACTGAAGCTTTCTTT.

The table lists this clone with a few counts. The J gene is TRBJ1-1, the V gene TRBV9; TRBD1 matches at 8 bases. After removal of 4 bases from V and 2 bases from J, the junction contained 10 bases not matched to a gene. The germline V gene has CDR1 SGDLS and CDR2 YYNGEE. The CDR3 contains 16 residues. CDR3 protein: CASSLQGGADNTEAFF. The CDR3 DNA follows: TGTGCCAGCAGCCTACAGGGGGGGGCTGATAACACTGAAGCTTTCTTT.

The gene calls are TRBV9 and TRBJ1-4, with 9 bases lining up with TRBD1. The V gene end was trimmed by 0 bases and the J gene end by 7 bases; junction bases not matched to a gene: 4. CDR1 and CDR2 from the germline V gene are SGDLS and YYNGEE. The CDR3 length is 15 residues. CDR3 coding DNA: TGTGCCAGCAGCGTAGACGGGACAGGGACTGAAAAACTGTTTTTT. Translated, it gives CASSVDGTGTEKLFF.

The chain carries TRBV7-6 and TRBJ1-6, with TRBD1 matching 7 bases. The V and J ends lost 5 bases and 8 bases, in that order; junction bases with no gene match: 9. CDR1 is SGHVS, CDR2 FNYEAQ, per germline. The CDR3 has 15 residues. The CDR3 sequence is CASSETGSIDSPLHF. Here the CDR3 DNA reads TGTGCCAGCAGCGAGACAGGGAGTATCGATTCACCCCTCCACTTT.

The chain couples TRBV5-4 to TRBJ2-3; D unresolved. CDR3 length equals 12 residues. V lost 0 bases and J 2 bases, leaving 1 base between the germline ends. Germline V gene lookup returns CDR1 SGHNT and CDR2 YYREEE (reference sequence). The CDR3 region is CASSLVTDTQYF. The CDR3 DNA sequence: TGTGCCAGCAGCTTGGTCACAGATACGCAGTATTTT.

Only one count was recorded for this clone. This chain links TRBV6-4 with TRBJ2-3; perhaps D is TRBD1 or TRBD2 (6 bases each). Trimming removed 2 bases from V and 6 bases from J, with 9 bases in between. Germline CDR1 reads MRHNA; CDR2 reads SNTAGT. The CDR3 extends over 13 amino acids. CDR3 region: CASSDRRGDTQYF. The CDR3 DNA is TGTGCCAGCAGTGACCGGAGGGGGGATACGCAGTATTTT.

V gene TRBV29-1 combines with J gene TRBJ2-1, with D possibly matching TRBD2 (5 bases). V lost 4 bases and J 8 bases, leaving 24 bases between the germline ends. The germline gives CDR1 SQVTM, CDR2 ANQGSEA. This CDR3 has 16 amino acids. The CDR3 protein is CSVAGLGYLPEDEQFF. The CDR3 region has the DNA TGCAGCGTTGCCGGTCTTGGCTACCTCCCGGAGGATGAGCAGTTCTTC.

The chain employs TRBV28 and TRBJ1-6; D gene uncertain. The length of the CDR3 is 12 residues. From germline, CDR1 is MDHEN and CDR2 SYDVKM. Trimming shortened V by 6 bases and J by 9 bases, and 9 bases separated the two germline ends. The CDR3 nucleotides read TGTGCCAGCAGACTAGAGGGTTCACCCCTCCACTTT. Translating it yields CASRLEGSPLHF.

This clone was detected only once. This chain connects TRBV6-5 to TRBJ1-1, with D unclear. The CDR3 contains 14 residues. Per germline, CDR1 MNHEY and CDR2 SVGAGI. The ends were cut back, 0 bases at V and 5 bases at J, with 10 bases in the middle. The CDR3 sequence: CASSYSSRVTEAFF. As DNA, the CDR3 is TGTGCCAGCAGTTACTCTTCTAGAGTAACTGAAGCTTTCTTT.

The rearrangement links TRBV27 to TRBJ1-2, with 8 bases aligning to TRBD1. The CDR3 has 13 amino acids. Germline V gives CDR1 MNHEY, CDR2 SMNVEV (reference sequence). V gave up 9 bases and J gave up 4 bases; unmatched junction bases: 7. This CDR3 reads CASRRGLSYGYTF. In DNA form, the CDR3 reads TGTGCCAGTCGCAGGGGGCTTTCCTATGGCTACACCTTC.

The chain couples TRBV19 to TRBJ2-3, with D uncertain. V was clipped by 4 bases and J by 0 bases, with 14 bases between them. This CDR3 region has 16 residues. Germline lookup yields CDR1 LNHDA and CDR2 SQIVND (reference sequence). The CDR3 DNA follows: TGTGCCAGTAGTAAGGCGGCGCCGTCTAGCACAGATACGCAGTATTTT. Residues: CASSKAAPSSTDTQYF.

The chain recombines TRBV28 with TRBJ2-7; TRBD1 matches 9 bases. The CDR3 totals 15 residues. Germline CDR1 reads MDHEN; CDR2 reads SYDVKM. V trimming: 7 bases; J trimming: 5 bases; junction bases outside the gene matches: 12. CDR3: CASKGGGTGYHEQYF. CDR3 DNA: TGTGCCAGCAAAGGGGGCGGGACAGGGTACCACGAGCAGTACTTC.

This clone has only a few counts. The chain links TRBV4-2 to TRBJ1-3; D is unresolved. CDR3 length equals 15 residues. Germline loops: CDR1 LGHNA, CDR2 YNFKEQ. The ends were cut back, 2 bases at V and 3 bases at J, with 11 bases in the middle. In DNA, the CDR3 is TGTGCCAGCAGCCAAACCTCGAATAGTGGAAACACCATATATTTT. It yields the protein CASSQTSNSGNTIYF.

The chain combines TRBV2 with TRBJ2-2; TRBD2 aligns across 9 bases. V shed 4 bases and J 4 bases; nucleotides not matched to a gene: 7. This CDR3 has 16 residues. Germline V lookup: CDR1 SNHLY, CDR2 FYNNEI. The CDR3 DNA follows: TGTGCCAGCAGTGTAGTGGTAGCGGGGGCCACCGGGGAGCTGTTTTTT. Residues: CASSVVVAGATGELFF. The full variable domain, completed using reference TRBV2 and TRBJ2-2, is EPEVTQTPSHQVTQMGQEVILRCVPISNHLYFYWYRQILGQKVEFLVSFYNNEISEKSEIFDDQFSVERPDGSNFTLKIRSTKLEDSAMYFCASSVVVAGATGELFFGEGSRLTVL.

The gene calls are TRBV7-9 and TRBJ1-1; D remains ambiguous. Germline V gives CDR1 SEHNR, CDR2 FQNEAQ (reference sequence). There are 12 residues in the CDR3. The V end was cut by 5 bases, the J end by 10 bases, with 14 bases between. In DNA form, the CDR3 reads TGTGCCAGCAGCGAGTCGTCCTCCCGAGCTTTCTTT. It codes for CASSESSSRAFF.

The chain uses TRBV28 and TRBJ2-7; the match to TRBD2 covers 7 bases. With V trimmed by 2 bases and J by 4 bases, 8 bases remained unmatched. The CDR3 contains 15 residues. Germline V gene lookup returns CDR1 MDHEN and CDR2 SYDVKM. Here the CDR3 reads CASSLIREAPYEQYF. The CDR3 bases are TGTGCCAGCAGTTTAATCCGGGAGGCGCCTTACGAGCAGTACTTC. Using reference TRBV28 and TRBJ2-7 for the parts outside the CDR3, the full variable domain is DVKVTQSSRYLVKRTGEKVFLECVQDMDHENMFWYRQDPGLGLRLIYFSYDVKMKEKGDIPEGYSVSREKKERFSLILESASTNQTSMYLCASSLIREAPYEQYFGPGTRLTVT.

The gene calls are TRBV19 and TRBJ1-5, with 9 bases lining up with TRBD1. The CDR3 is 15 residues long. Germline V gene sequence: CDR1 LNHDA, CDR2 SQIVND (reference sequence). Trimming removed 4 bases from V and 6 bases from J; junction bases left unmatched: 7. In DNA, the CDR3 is TGTGCCAGTAGTACCACAGGGGGCGCCGGTCAGCCCCAGCATTTT. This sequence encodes CASSTTGGAGQPQHF.

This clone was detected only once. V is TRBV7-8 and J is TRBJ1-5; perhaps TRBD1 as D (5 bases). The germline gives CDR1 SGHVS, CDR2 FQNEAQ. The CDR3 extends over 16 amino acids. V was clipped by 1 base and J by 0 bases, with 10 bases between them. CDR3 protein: CASSLGRAYSNQPQHF. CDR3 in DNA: TGTGCCAGCAGCTTAGGCAGGGCTTATAGCAATCAGCCCCAGCATTTT.

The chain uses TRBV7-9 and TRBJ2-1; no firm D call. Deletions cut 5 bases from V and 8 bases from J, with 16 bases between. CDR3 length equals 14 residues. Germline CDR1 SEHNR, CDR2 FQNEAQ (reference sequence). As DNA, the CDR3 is TGTGCCAGCAGCCGACTGACGGAATCGGATGAGCAGTTCTTC. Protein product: CASSRLTESDEQFF.

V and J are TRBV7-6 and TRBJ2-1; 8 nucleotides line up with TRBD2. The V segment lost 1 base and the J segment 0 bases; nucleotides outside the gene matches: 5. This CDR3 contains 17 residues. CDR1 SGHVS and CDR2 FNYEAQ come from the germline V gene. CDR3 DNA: TGTGCCAGCAGCTTAGTTCCTAGCGGGTCCTCCTACAATGAGCAGTTCTTC. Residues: CASSLVPSGSSYNEQFF.

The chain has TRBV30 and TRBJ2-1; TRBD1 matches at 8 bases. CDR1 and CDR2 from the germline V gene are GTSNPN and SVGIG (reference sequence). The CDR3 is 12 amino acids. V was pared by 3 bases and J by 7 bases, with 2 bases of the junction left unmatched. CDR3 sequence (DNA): TGTGCCTGGAGCCGACAGGGGAATGAGCAGTTCTTC. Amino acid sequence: CAWSRQGNEQFF.